The source of this TCR beta chain is a study of T cell changes during pregnancy in multiple sclerosis. V lost 6 bases to trimming and J lost 10 bases, with 19 bases between them. CDR3 length: 13 residues. Germline-derived CDR1 and CDR2 are SGHDT and YYEEEE. The method was immunoSEQ multiplex PCR; TCRdb's version includes in-frame clones alone and lacks a portion of them. The table records some 48,000 clones, 85% to 95% of them present only once. The source material was CD4+ T cells from peripheral blood mononuclear cells, sampled after pregnancy. The V and J genes are TRBV5-6 and TRBJ1-1; D is unresolved. The receptor was isolated from a female donor in good health, enrolled as a control in a pregnancy study. The CDR3 nucleotides are TGTGCCAGCACCCCCGTACGTGGCGCGGGAGCTTTCTTT. Its translation: CASTPVRGAGAFF.